This T cell receptor beta chain emerged from a study of OX40 agonist ivuxolimab in advanced cancers. The germline CDR1 and CDR2 sequences are SGHAT and FQNNGV. CDR3 size: 16 residues. V was cut by 1 base and J by 4 bases, with 14 bases left in between. TCRdb keeps only in-frame clones here, not all; method: immunoSEQ multiplex PCR. In the table there are about 35,000 clones, about 93% of which are singletons. The sequence came from an adult with an advanced solid tumor such as melanoma, head and neck, liver or kidney cancer. The starting material was CD4+ or CD8+ T cells sorted from blood, obtained in a trial of the OX40 agonist ivuxolimab. This chain links TRBV11-2 with TRBJ2-1; TRBD2 might be the D (6 bases). Here the CDR3 DNA reads TGTGCCAGCAGCTTAGTTTCTAGCGACCCTTACAATGAGCAGTTCTTC. Amino acid sequence: CASSLVSSDPYNEQFF. Combining the CDR3 with reference TRBV11-2 and TRBJ2-1 gives the whole variable domain EAGVAQSPRYKIIEKRQSVAFWCNPISGHATLYWYQQILGQGPKLLIQFQNNGVVDDSQLPKDRFSAERLKGVDSTLKIQPAKLEDSAVYLCASSLVSSDPYNEQFFGPGTRLTVL.